The present TCR beta chain was sequenced within a study of blood T cell repertoires in COVID-19. Turning to the study itself: Researchers got acute and convalescent COVID-19 samples from the United States, Italy and Spain. PBMCs, B-cell-depleted T cells, or T cells provided the cDNA or gDNA that made up the material.

Trimming cost V 1 base and J 0 bases, with 8 bases left between them. The CDR3 extends over 15 amino acids. Germline CDR1 SGHKS, CDR2 YYEKEE (reference sequence). Authors' methods: Reference gene primer amplification gave estimated nucleated cell counts. Clones were read by immunoSEQ multiplex PCR, and TCRdb kept only the in-frame ones, dropping some. V and J calls and clone size are as listed in that table; D and trimming were resolved from the DNA. The data contain 110,000 or so clones, about 85% of them seen just once; the ten biggest clones take up about 13%. Sequenced material: peripheral blood. This clonotype was sampled from a human donor in a cohort sampled during active COVID-19. The J gene is TRBJ2-4, the V gene TRBV5-5, with unresolved D. The CDR3 DNA reads TGTGCCAGCAGCTTGAATAGACTAGCCAAAAACATTCAGTACTTC. It encodes CASSLNRLAKNIQYF.